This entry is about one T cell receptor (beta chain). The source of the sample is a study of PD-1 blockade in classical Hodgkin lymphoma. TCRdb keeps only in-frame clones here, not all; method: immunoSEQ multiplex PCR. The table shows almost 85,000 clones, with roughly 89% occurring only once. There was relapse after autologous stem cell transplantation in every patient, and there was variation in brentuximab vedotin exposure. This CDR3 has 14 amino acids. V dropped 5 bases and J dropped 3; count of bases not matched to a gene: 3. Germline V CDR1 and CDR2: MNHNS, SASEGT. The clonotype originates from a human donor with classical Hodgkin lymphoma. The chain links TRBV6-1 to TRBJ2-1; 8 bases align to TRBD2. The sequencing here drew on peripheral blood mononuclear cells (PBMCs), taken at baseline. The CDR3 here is CASSLSGGYNEQFF. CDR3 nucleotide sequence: TGTGCCAGCAGTCTGAGCGGGGGCTACAATGAGCAGTTCTTC.